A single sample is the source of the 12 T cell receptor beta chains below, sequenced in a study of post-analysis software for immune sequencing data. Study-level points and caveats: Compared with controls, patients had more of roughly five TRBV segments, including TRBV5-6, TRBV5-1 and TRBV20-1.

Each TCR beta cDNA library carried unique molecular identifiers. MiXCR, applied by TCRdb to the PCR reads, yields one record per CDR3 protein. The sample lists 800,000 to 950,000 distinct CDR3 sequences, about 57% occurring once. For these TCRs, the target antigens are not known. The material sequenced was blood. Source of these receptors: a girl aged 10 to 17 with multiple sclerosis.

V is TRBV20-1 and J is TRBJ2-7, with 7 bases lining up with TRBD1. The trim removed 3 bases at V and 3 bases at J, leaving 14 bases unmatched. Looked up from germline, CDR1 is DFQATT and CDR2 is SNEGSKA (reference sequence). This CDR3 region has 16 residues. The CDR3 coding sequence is TGCAGTGCTAGCCTTACCGGACAGGTAATGGGCTACGAGCAGTACTTC. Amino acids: CSASLTGQVMGYEQYF.

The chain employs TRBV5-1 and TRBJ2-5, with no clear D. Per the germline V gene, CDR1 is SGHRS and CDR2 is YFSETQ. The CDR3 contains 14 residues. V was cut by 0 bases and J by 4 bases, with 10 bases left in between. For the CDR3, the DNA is TGCGCCAGCAGCTTGGCCGTAGGGTTAGAGACCCAGTACTTC. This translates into CASSLAVGLETQYF.

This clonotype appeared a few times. The CDR3 reads CASSPTGSGTQHF. Written as DNA, the CDR3 is TGTGCCAGCTCACCAACAGGCTCAGGGACCCAGCATTTT. The chain combines TRBV18 with TRBJ1-5; tentative D call: TRBD1 (5 bases). CDR3 length: 13 residues. Per the germline V gene, CDR1 is KGHSH and CDR2 is LQKENI. Trimming took 2 bases from V and 11 from J, leaving 13 bases between them. Based on the CDR3 plus reference TRBV18 and TRBJ1-5, the full variable domain is NAGVMQNPRHLVRRRGQEARLRCSPMKGHSHVYWYRQLPEEGLKFMVYLQKENIIDESGMPKERFSAEFPKEGPSILRIQQVVRGDSAAYFCASSPTGSGTQHFGDGTRLSIL.

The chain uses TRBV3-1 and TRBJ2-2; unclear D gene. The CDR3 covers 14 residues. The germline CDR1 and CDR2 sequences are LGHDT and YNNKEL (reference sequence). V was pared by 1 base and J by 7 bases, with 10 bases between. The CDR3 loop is CASSQASMLGELFF. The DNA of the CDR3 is TGTGCCAGCAGCCAAGCCAGCATGCTCGGGGAGCTGTTTTTT.

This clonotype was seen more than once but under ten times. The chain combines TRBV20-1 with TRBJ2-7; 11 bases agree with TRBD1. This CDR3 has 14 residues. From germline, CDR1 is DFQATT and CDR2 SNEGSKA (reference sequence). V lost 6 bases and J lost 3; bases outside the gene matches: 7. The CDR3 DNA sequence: TGCAGTGCCAGGTGGACAGGGGGCAACTACGAGCAGTACTTC. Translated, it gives CSARWTGGNYEQYF.

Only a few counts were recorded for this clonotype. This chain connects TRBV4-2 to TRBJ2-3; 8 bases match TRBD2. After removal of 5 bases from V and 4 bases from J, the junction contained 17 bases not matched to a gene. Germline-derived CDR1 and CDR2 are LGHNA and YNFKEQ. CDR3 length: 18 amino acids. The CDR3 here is CASSAPGASGGSADTQYF. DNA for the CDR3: TGTGCCAGCAGCGCCCCGGGTGCGAGCGGGGGCAGCGCAGATACGCAGTATTTT.

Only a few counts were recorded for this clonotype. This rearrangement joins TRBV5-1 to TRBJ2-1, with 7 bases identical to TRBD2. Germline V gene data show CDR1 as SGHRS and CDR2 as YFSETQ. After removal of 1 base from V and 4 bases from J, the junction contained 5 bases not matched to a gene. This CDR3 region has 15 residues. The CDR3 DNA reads TGCGCCAGCAGCTTGAGCGGGGTGGGGTACAATGAGCAGTTCTTC. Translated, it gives CASSLSGVGYNEQFF.

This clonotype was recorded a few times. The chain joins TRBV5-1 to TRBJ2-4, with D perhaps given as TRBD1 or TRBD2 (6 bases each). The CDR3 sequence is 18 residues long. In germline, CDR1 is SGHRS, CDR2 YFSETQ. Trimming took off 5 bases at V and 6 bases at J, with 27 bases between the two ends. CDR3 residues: CASSLPSSGGRGGNIQYF. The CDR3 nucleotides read TGCGCCAGCAGTCTCCCATCAAGTGGGGGGCGTGGGGGAAACATTCAGTACTTC.

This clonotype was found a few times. The CDR3, as DNA: TGTGCCAGCAAATGGCAGGGACTCTACGAGCAGTACTTC. Residues: CASKWQGLYEQYF. The chain employs TRBV2 and TRBJ2-4; tentatively, D is TRBD2 (6 bases). The J call may not be correct, given that the DNA end is closer to TRBJ2-7. The CDR3 is made up of 13 amino acids. From germline, CDR1 is SNHLY and CDR2 FYNNEI.

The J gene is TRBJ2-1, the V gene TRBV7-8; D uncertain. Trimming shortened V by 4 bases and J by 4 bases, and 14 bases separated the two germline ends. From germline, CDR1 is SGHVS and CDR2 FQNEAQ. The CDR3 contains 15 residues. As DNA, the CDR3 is TGTGCCAGCAGCTGGACCCGGGTCCAATACAATGAGCAGTTCTTC. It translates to CASSWTRVQYNEQFF.

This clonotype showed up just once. The CDR3 protein is CASSFGQNEQFF. For the CDR3, the DNA is TGTGCCAGCAGTTTCGGTCAGAATGAGCAGTTCTTC. This rearrangement joins TRBV12-3 or TRBV12-4 to TRBJ2-1; D not certain. The V and J ends lost 3 bases and 7 bases respectively, with 7 bases between them. This CDR3 has 12 amino acids.

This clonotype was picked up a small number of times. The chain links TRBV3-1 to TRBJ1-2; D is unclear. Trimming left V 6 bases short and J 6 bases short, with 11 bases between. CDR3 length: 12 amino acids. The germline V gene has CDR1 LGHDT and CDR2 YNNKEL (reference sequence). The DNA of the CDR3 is TGTGCCAGCAGGAAACAAGGCGATGGCTACACCTTC. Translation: CASRKQGDGYTF.